This TCR beta chain was recorded in a study of CD8+ T cells in alopecia areata. Study observations and caveats: TCR sharing was clearer in mice than between patients, perhaps partly owing to patient HLA diversity. Scalp lesions, especially in alopecia totalis/universalis, had higher clonality than normal scalp.

Isolated RNA was reverse transcribed into cDNA used as the sequencing template. Sequenced by immunoSEQ multiplex PCR; TCRdb stores in-frame clones only, minus some. Seen here are around 80,000 clones, roughly half observed once, and the top ten hold 5.7%. In the case of this clone: Its antigen is still unknown.

Collected material from alopecia areata patients comprised lesional scalp punch biopsies and peripheral blood. The sample taken for sequencing was NKG2D-high CD8+ T cells sorted from blood. This TCR came from a human donor with alopecia areata.

Here the CDR3 reads CASSYTLAGNNEQFF. The CDR3 DNA is TGTGCCAGCAGTTACACCCTAGCGGGCAACAATGAGCAGTTCTTC. The chain combines TRBV6-5 with TRBJ2-1; 8 positions match TRBD2. The V gene's germline CDR1 is MNHEY and CDR2 SVGAGI. The CDR3 runs 15 residues. The ends lost 2 bases at V and 5 bases at J; junction bases unmatched: 5.